A single sample is the source of the 23 T cell receptor beta chains below, sequenced in a study of T cells in women clearing cervical HPV infection. Sequenced by immunoSEQ multiplex PCR; TCRdb stores in-frame clones only, minus some. The record lists roughly 35,000 clones, of which the ten most abundant hold about 1.7%. Material: blood buffy coat. These TCRs come from a woman between 18 and 69 years old with a cervical HPV16 infection that either progressed to CIN3+ or cleared (not recorded which).

Concerning this clone: The read stops 3 residues short of the end of the CDR3; the missing end is completed from the germline J gene. This chain joins TRBV19 and TRBJ1-5; 8 nucleotides line up with TRBD1. The CDR3 has 16 amino acids. The J segment lost 0 bases and the V segment lost 5 bases, leaving 6 bases of the junction unmatched. Germline V lookup: CDR1 LNHDA, CDR2 SQIVND (reference sequence). CDR3 amino acids: CASSDRGPYSNQPQHF. CDR3 DNA (partial): TGTGCCAGTAGTGACAGGGGCCCGTATAGCAATCAGCCC.

Remarks on this clone: The missing CDR3 end, 3 residues past where the read stops, is filled in from the germline J gene. V gene TRBV7-9 combines with J gene TRBJ1-1; a possible D gene is TRBD1 (6 bases). Germline V gene data show CDR1 as SEHNR and CDR2 as FQNEAQ (reference sequence). The CDR3 is made up of 15 amino acids. V was clipped by 1 base and J by 5 bases, with 14 bases between them. The CDR3 loop is CASSLGGGWRTEAFF. The CDR3 bases that were read are TGTGCCAGCAGCTTAGGTGGGGGCTGGAGGACTGAA.

In regard to this clone: The read falls 3 residues short of the CDR3 end, and the missing part is taken from the germline J gene. The chain couples TRBV18 to TRBJ2-7; D possibly corresponds to TRBD1 (5 bases). The V end lost 2 bases, the J end lost 4 bases, and 15 bases lay between the germline ends. The V gene's germline CDR1 is KGHSH and CDR2 LQKENI. The CDR3 is 15 residues long. The CDR3 protein is CASSPEQGATYEQYF. CDR3 bases read: TGTGCCAGCTCACCAGAACAAGGGGCCACTTACGAG.

For this clone: Relative to the germline gene, one junction end is altered; a read error may explain this. The read halts 3 residues ahead of the CDR3 end, with the missing end drawn from the germline J gene. This chain joins TRBV7-9 and TRBJ2-3; D unresolved. The germline V gene has CDR1 SEHNR and CDR2 FQNEAQ (reference sequence). The CDR3 covers 12 residues. This chain's CDR3 is CASSLTSETQYF. CDR3 DNA, as far as it was read: TGTGCCAGCAGCTTGACTTCAGAGACG.

Frequency places this clone as medium-sized (0.01 to 0.1%). The CDR3 is cut off 3 residues early in the read; its end comes from the germline J gene. This chain joins TRBV29-1 and TRBJ2-5; D is undetermined. The CDR3 contains 15 residues. Looked up from germline, CDR1 is SQVTM and CDR2 is ANQGSEA. Deletions cut 1 base from V and 5 bases from J, with 17 bases between. The CDR3 loop is CSVEGAGDATETQYF. The DNA read from the CDR3 is TGCAGCGTTGAAGGGGCAGGTGATGCGACGGAGACC.

Worth noting for this clone: Read data end 3 residues before the CDR3 end; the end is taken from the germline J gene. The chain is built from TRBV5-5 and TRBJ1-2; 7 bases agree with TRBD1. Germline CDR1 and CDR2: SGHKS and YYEKEE (reference sequence). V lost 4 bases, J lost 0 bases, and 3 bases stayed unmatched. The CDR3 is made up of 14 amino acids. The CDR3 bases that were read are TGTGCCAGCAGCCCCGGGACAGCTAACTATGGC. This encodes CASSPGTANYG. The complete CDR3 reads CASSPGTANYGYTF.

In the case of this clone: The CDR3 extends 3 residues past the end of the read, so its final part is completed from the germline J gene. This sequence joins TRBV4-1 and TRBJ1-3, with D unclear. The germline V gene has CDR1 MGHRA and CDR2 YSYEKL. V was pared by 3 bases and J by 0 bases, with 9 bases between. The CDR3 covers 15 residues. CDR3 in amino acids: CASSQTTTSGNTIYF. The sequenced part of the CDR3 DNA is TGCGCCAGCAGCCAGACTACGACCTCTGGAAACACC.

To note about this clone: Read data end 3 residues before the CDR3 end; the end is taken from the germline J gene. The V and J genes are TRBV5-1 and TRBJ2-3, with D maybe TRBD1 (5 bases). Germline loops: CDR1 SGHRS, CDR2 YFSETQ. Trimming pared 0 bases from V and 1 base from J, leaving 12 bases between. The CDR3 extends over 16 amino acids. Incomplete CDR3 DNA: TGCGCCAGCAGCTTGGATTGGGGCCAAGGCACAGATACG. Protein product: CASSLDWGQGTDT. The CDR3 as a whole reads CASSLDWGQGTDTQYF.

On this clone: The read is 3 residues too short to cover the CDR3 end, so that end is filled in from the germline J gene. The chain recombines TRBV7-8 with TRBJ1-2; possible D gene TRBD1, 5 bases. Per germline, CDR1 SGHVS and CDR2 FQNEAQ. The CDR3 loop spans 14 amino acids. The CDR3 spells CASSRRGQPLDYTF. The DNA read from the CDR3 is TGTGCCAGCAGCCGACGCGGACAACCACTCGAC.

In terms of frequency, this clone is medium-sized. Coverage ceases 3 residues before the CDR3 finishes, and the germline J gene fills in the end. The chain employs TRBV28 and TRBJ1-1; D gene unclear. The CDR3 runs to 13 residues. Germline V lookup: CDR1 MDHEN, CDR2 SYDVKM. The V and J ends lost 3 bases and 3 bases respectively, with 8 bases between them. Partial CDR3 DNA: TGTGCCAGCAGTTTCTCGGGGTACACTGAA. It specifies CASSFSGYTE. Given in full, the CDR3 is CASSFSGYTEAFF.

With respect to this clone: The read ends 3 residues before the CDR3 terminus; that terminus is restored from the germline J gene. The chain links TRBV7-9 to TRBJ2-2; 9 nucleotides line up with TRBD1. CDR3 length: 14 amino acids. V gave up 5 bases and J gave up 6 bases; unmatched junction bases: 4. Germline assignment: CDR1 SEHNR and CDR2 FQNEAQ (reference sequence). The covered CDR3 bases are TGTGCCAGCAGCAAACGGGACAGGGCCGGGGAG. It is translated as CASSKRDRAGE. Given in full, the CDR3 is CASSKRDRAGELFF.

A remark on this clone: The read ends 3 residues early relative to the CDR3; the germline J gene fills the gap. The chain carries TRBV19 and TRBJ1-6; a weak D match, TRBD1 (5 bases). Trimming took 5 bases from V and 10 from J, leaving 15 bases between them. This CDR3 is built from 14 residues. Germline assignment: CDR1 LNHDA and CDR2 SQIVND (reference sequence). Incomplete CDR3 DNA: TGTGCCAGTAGTGACAGTTGGGAACGGTCACCC. It translates to CASSDSWERSP. The whole CDR3 sequence reads CASSDSWERSPLHF.

Remarks on this clone: Sequencing ends 3 residues short of the CDR3 end; the germline J gene provides the rest. The V call is TRBV2, the J call TRBJ1-5; 9 bases map to TRBD1. Germline V gene lookup returns CDR1 SNHLY and CDR2 FYNNEI. With V trimmed by 6 bases and J by 3 bases, 9 bases remained unmatched. The CDR3 extends over 16 amino acids. Incomplete CDR3 DNA: TGTGCCAGCAGCGGGACAGGGATCGGGGACAATCAGCCC. Translated: CASSGTGIGDNQP. Given in full, the CDR3 is CASSGTGIGDNQPQHF.

A word on this clone: Sequencing ends 3 residues short of the CDR3 end; the germline J gene provides the rest. The genes are TRBV20-1 and TRBJ2-7, with 11 bases identical to TRBD2. This CDR3 has 20 residues. The trim removed 0 bases at V and 5 bases at J, leaving 21 bases unmatched. Germline values: CDR1 DFQATT, CDR2 SNEGSKA (reference sequence). The part of the CDR3 DNA that was read is TGCAGTGCTAGAGATCTGGCAGGACGGGCGGGGCTAGCGGGGGGACACGAG. Protein sequence: CSARDLAGRAGLAGGHE. The entire CDR3 protein is CSARDLAGRAGLAGGHEQYF.

A word on this clone: The DNA ends 3 residues before the CDR3 does, and the rest of the CDR3 is filled in from the germline J gene. The genes are TRBV7-2 and TRBJ2-3; the D gene is possibly TRBD1 (5 bases). The germline V gene encodes CDR1 SGHTA and CDR2 FQGNSA. CDR3 size: 12 residues. CDR3 bases read: TGTGCCAGCAGCTTGGGGCTGGAGACG. Its protein is CASSLGLET. The CDR3, in full, reads CASSLGLETQYF.

In regard to this clone: With the read ending 3 residues before the CDR3 end, the germline J gene is used to fill in that end. This chain connects TRBV19 to TRBJ1-1, with TRBD1 as a possible D gene (5 bases). This CDR3 is built from 15 residues. V lost 4 bases and J lost 1, with 13 bases in between. From germline, CDR1 is LNHDA and CDR2 SQIVND (reference sequence). CDR3 residues: CASSTKDTGNTEAFF. The covered CDR3 bases are TGTGCCAGTAGTACCAAGGATACAGGGAACACTGAA.

Comment on this clone: The read falls 3 residues short of the CDR3 end, and the missing part is taken from the germline J gene. The chain has TRBV7-9 and TRBJ2-5; tentatively, D is TRBD1 (6 bases). The CDR3 has 14 residues. CDR1 SEHNR and CDR2 FQNEAQ come from the germline V gene (reference sequence). Trimming left V 5 bases short and J 5 bases short, with 15 bases between. The CDR3 loop is CASSLFTGLETQYF. The part of the CDR3 DNA that was read is TGTGCCAGCAGCCTATTCACAGGGCTGGAGACC.

About this clone itself: The CDR3 is cut off 3 residues early in the read; its end comes from the germline J gene. The gene calls are TRBV5-6 and TRBJ2-5; 9 bases fit TRBD1. Per germline, CDR1 SGHDT and CDR2 YYEEEE. Unmatched junction bases numbered 4, after V lost 4 bases and J lost 6 bases. There are 13 residues in the CDR3. Incomplete CDR3 DNA: TGTGCCAGCAGCGAGGGACAGGGTAAGACC. Its translation: CASSEGQGKT. The entire CDR3 reads CASSEGQGKTQYF.

About this clone itself: The observed sequence ends 3 residues before the CDR3 terminus, with the missing tail filled in from the germline J gene. The gene calls are TRBV5-4 and TRBJ2-3, with 9 bases that match TRBD2. The germline gives CDR1 SGHNT, CDR2 YYREEE (reference sequence). The CDR3 covers 16 residues. Trimming removed 0 bases from V and 4 bases from J; junction bases left unmatched: 6. The CDR3 region is CASSLVGGGAPDTQYF. The CDR3 bases that were read are TGTGCCAGCAGCTTGGTCGGCGGGGGGGCCCCAGATACG.

On this clone itself: The read gets to within 3 residues of the CDR3 end, and the germline J gene fills in the rest. The rearrangement joins TRBV7-9 to TRBJ2-2; D possibly corresponds to TRBD1 (5 bases). The CDR3 consists of 14 residues. Germline V CDR1 and CDR2: SEHNR, FQNEAQ (reference sequence). CDR3 loop: CASSLQGYNSPLFF. The CDR3 bases that were read are TGTGCCAGCAGCTTACAGGGCTATAATTCACCG. The whole variable domain, filled in from reference TRBV7-9 and TRBJ2-2, reads DTGVSQNPRHKITKRGQNVTFRCDPISEHNRLYWYRQTLGQGPEFLTYFQNEAQLEKSRLLSDRFSAERPKGSFSTLEIQRTEQGDSAMYLCASSLQGYNSPLFFGEGSRLTVL.

Comment on this clone: From the germline J gene comes the end of the CDR3, since the read stops 3 residues before it. V is TRBV5-1 and J is TRBJ2-5, with a weak D call TRBD2 (6 bases). V was trimmed by 7 bases and J by 5 bases, leaving 21 bases between them. CDR1 and CDR2 (germline): SGHRS, YFSETQ. This CDR3 comprises 15 residues. Here the CDR3 reads CASSLGGYGMETQYF. The DNA read from the CDR3 is TGCGCCAGCTCCCTGGGGGGATACGGTATGGAGACC. Full variable domain (outside the CDR3, taken from reference TRBV5-1 and TRBJ2-5): KAGVTQTPRYLIKTRGQQVTLSCSPISGHRSVSWYQQTPGQGLQFLFEYFSETQRNKGNFPGRFSGRQFSNSRSEMNVSTLELGDSALYLCASSLGGYGMETQYFGPGTRLLVL.

Notes on this clone: The read stops 3 residues short of the end of the CDR3; the missing end is completed from the germline J gene. J is TRBJ2-2 and V is TRBV5-1, with a weak D call TRBD1 (5 bases). CDR3 length: 15 amino acids. CDR1 is SGHRS and CDR2 is YFSETQ in the germline V gene. The V end was cut by 2 bases, the J end by 4 bases, with 12 bases between. Partial CDR3 DNA: TGCGCCAGCAGCTTCTCGCAGGGTACCACCGGGGAG. Amino acid sequence: CASSFSQGTTGE. Given in full, the CDR3 is CASSFSQGTTGELFF. Full variable domain (remainder filled in from reference TRBV5-1 and TRBJ2-2): KAGVTQTPRYLIKTRGQQVTLSCSPISGHRSVSWYQQTPGQGLQFLFEYFSETQRNKGNFPGRFSGRQFSNSRSEMNVSTLELGDSALYLCASSFSQGTTGELFFGEGSRLTVL.

Notes on this clone: The read falls 3 residues short of the CDR3 end, and the missing part is taken from the germline J gene. This chain joins TRBV6-2 or TRBV6-3 and TRBJ2-2; the D gene is possibly TRBD1 (5 bases). Germline V gene lookup returns CDR1 MNHEY and CDR2 SVGEGT. The CDR3 length is 13 residues. The covered CDR3 bases are TGTGCCAGCATCCAGACTGGGGCCAACGTG. Translating it yields CASIQTGANV. The complete CDR3 protein is CASIQTGANVLFF.